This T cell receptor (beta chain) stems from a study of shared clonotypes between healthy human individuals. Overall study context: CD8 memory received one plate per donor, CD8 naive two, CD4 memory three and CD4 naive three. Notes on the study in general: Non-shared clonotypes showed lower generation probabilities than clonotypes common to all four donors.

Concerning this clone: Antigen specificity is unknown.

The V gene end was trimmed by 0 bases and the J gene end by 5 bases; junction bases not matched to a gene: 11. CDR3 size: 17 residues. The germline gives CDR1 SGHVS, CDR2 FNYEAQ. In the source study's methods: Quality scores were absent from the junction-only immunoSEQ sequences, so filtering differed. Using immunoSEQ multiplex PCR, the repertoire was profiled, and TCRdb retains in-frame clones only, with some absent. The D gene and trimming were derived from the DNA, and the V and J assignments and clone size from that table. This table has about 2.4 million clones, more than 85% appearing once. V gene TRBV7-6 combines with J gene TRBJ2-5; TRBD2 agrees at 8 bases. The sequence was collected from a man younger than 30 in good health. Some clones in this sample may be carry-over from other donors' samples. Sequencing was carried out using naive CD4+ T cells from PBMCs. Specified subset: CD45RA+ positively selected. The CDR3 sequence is CASSLARPGRGRETQYF. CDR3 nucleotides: TGTGCCAGCAGCTTAGCGCGACCCGGGAGGGGTAGGGAGACCCAGTACTTC.